These T cell receptor beta chains were read from a single sample in a study of shared clonotypes between healthy human individuals. The method was immunoSEQ multiplex PCR; TCRdb's version includes in-frame clones alone and lacks a portion of them. The sample consists of approximately 2,200,000 clones, about 92% of them appearing once. The sequencing input was naive CD8+ T cells from PBMCs. These receptors all come from a man between 18 and 35 years old in good health. Some clones in this sample may be carry-over from other donors' samples. Both conserved end residues are part of each CDR3. The order of the fields is D gene, V gene, clone size, J gene, CDR3 protein, CDR3 DNA. D genes are given only for firm matches. The size of a clone is reported for some rows only, either as once, few or many, or as a class for expanded clones.

>NA|TRBV9|NA|TRBJ2-2
CASSPPGVGRGELFF
TGTGCCAGCAGCCCACCCGGGGTTGGTCGGGGGGAGCTGTTTTTT
>NA|TRBV7-8|NA|TRBJ2-7
CASSPAGSTAYEQYF
TGTGCCAGCAGCCCCGCTGGCTCCACAGCCTACGAGCAGTACTTC
>NA|TRBV23-1|once|TRBJ1-1
CASSPAPNTEAFF
TGCGCCAGCAGTCCGGCACCGAACACTGAAGCTTTCTTT
>TRBD2|TRBV11-2|NA|TRBJ2-1
CASDLGLAVWNEQFF
TGTGCCAGTGACCTCGGACTAGCGGTATGGAATGAGCAGTTCTTC
>NA|TRBV5-5|NA|TRBJ2-2
CASSLGPIGGGELFF
TGTGCCAGCAGCTTGGGACCCATCGGCGGAGGGGAGCTGTTTTTT
>NA|TRBV4-2|NA|TRBJ1-5
CASSQDRGGGQPQHF
TGTGCCAGCAGCCAAGACCGGGGGGGCGGTCAGCCCCAGCATTTT
>TRBD2|TRBV5-5|NA|TRBJ2-5
CASSLGLAGAKETQYF
TGTGCCAGCAGCTTGGGACTAGCGGGGGCGAAAGAGACCCAGTACTTC
>NA|TRBV7-9|once|TRBJ2-3
CASNLDRRSTDTQYF
TGTGCCAGCAACCTGGATAGGAGAAGCACAGATACGCAGTATTTT
>TRBD2|TRBV5-8|NA|TRBJ2-5
CASSAVSLAGVLQGGTQYF
TGTGCCAGCAGCGCAGTGTCTCTAGCGGGAGTCCTCCAGGGCGGGACCCAGTACTTC
>NA|TRBV2|NA|TRBJ1-5
CASSDVGNQPQHF
TGTGCCAGCAGTGACGTTGGTAATCAGCCCCAGCATTTT
>TRBD1|TRBV7-9|NA|TRBJ2-7
CASIHRDRSYEQYF
TGTGCCAGCATCCACCGGGACAGGTCCTACGAGCAGTACTTC
>NA|TRBV7-3|NA|TRBJ2-3
CASSLTGASDTQYF
TGTGCCAGCAGCTTAACCGGGGCGTCAGATACGCAGTATTTT
>TRBD1|TRBV9|NA|TRBJ1-2
CASSATTGPGYGYTF
TGTGCCAGCAGCGCGACGACAGGGCCCGGGTATGGCTACACCTTC
>NA|TRBV6-5|NA|TRBJ1-2
CASSPWTAYNYGYTF
TGTGCCAGCAGTCCTTGGACAGCATATAACTATGGCTACACCTTC
>NA|TRBV4-1|NA|TRBJ2-1
CASSLLDYSRNEQFF
TGCGCCAGCAGCCTACTGGACTACTCACGCAATGAGCAGTTCTTC
>NA|TRBV7-8|once|TRBJ1-1
CASSPTRGDTEAFF
TGTGCCAGCAGCCCTACCCGGGGGGACACTGAAGCTTTCTTT
>NA|TRBV9|NA|TRBJ2-3
CASSVGLFGTDTQYF
TGTGCCAGCAGCGTAGGTCTATTCGGCACAGATACGCAGTATTTT
>NA|TRBV4-3|NA|TRBJ2-2
CASSQSLVDGELFF
TGCGCCAGCAGCCAATCTCTAGTTGACGGGGAGCTGTTTTTT
>TRBD1|TRBV13|NA|TRBJ2-7
CASRRQGVSYEQYF
TGTGCCAGCAGGAGACAGGGGGTTTCCTACGAGCAGTACTTC
>TRBD2|TRBV27|NA|TRBJ2-7
CASSSRTSGRDEQYF
TGTGCCAGCAGTTCCCGAACTAGCGGGAGGGACGAGCAGTACTTC
>TRBD1|TRBV10-3|NA|TRBJ2-2
CAITQDRGGSGELFF
TGTGCCATCACCCAGGACAGGGGCGGATCCGGGGAGCTGTTTTTT
>NA|TRBV2|NA|TRBJ1-1
CASSVRGNTEAFF
TGTGCCAGCAGTGTTCGGGGGAACACTGAAGCTTTCTTT
>NA|TRBV23-1|once|TRBJ1-2
CASLILAPDGYTF
TGCGCCAGCCTGATACTGGCGCCGGATGGCTACACCTTC
>NA|TRBV5-1|NA|TRBJ2-2
CASSLQGNTGELFF
TGCGCCAGCAGCCTGCAGGGTAACACCGGGGAGCTGTTTTTT
>TRBD1|TRBV4-1|few|TRBJ2-2
CASSLGQGAGELFF
TGCGCCAGCAGCCTGGGACAGGGGGCCGGGGAGCTGTTTTTT
>NA|TRBV30|many|TRBJ2-5
CAWSARDSGETQYF
TGTGCCTGGAGTGCCCGGGATTCGGGAGAGACCCAGTACTTC
>NA|TRBV4-3|NA|TRBJ2-3
CASSHGSTDTQYF
TGCGCCAGCAGCCATGGTAGCACAGATACGCAGTATTTT
>NA|TRBV30|NA|TRBJ1-2
CAYFKIGYTF
TGTGCCTACTTCAAAATCGGCTACACCTTC
>NA|TRBV11-2|NA|TRBJ1-1
CASSLGAKREAFF
TGTGCCAGCAGTCTCGGGGCCAAACGTGAAGCTTTCTTT
>NA|TRBV11-2|once|TRBJ1-5
CASSLVKGQPQHF
TGTGCCAGCAGCTTAGTGAAGGGTCAGCCCCAGCATTTT
>TRBD1|TRBV9|NA|TRBJ1-3
CASSHDRARSGNTIYF
TGTGCCAGCAGTCATGACAGGGCCAGGTCTGGAAACACCATATATTTT
>NA|TRBV19|NA|TRBJ1-1
CASNWMGPNTEAFF
TGTGCCAGCAATTGGATGGGACCGAACACTGAAGCTTTCTTT
>NA|TRBV9|NA|TRBJ2-1
CASNLNGDGWIGIEQFF
TGTGCCAGCAACCTAAATGGGGATGGTTGGATAGGAATCGAGCAGTTCTTC
>TRBD1|TRBV7-9|NA|TRBJ2-2
CASSLAQGANTGELFF
TGTGCCAGCAGCTTAGCTCAGGGGGCGAACACCGGGGAGCTGTTTTTT
>NA|TRBV7-2|NA|TRBJ1-1
CASSPWSGSNTEAFF
TGTGCCAGCAGCCCCTGGAGCGGATCCAACACTGAAGCTTTCTTT
>NA|TRBV11-2|NA|TRBJ1-3
CASSLVARAHSGNTIYF
TGTGCCAGCAGCTTAGTGGCCAGGGCCCACTCTGGAAACACCATATATTTT
>NA|TRBV28|NA|TRBJ2-2
CASSFLIGGELFF
TGTGCCAGCAGTTTCCTCATAGGCGGGGAGCTGTTTTTT
>NA|TRBV5-6|NA|TRBJ2-3
CASTPGSTDTQYF
TGTGCCAGCACCCCCGGGAGCACAGATACGCAGTATTTT
>NA|TRBV29-1|NA|TRBJ1-2
CSVELWGVGGYTF
TGCAGCGTTGAACTGTGGGGAGTTGGGGGCTACACCTTC
>NA|TRBV6-5|NA|TRBJ2-7
CASRKTGMVYEQYF
TGTGCCAGCAGAAAGACTGGGATGGTATACGAGCAGTACTTC
>TRBD2|TRBV11-2|NA|TRBJ2-1
CASSLGLAGPRADEQFF
TGTGCCAGCAGCTTAGGACTAGCGGGACCCAGGGCCGATGAGCAGTTCTTC
>TRBD1|TRBV5-1|NA|TRBJ2-7
CASSFALTGLYEQYF
TGCGCCAGCAGCTTCGCCTTGACAGGGCTGTACGAGCAGTACTTC
>NA|TRBV2|NA|TRBJ2-7
CASSETGHTYEQYF
TGTGCCAGCAGTGAAACTGGACACACCTACGAGCAGTACTTC
>NA|TRBV9|NA|TRBJ2-2
CASRTNTGELFF
TGTGCCAGCAGAACGAACACCGGGGAGCTGTTTTTT
>TRBD1|TRBV5-1|NA|TRBJ2-3
CASSLEATGALTDTQYF
TGCGCCAGCAGCTTGGAGGCCACAGGGGCCCTCACAGATACGCAGTATTTT
>NA|TRBV7-2|NA|TRBJ2-3
CASSSPMADTQYF
TGTGCCAGCAGCTCCCCTATGGCAGATACGCAGTATTTT
>NA|TRBV27|NA|TRBJ2-3
CASSSRGSGWDTQYF
TGTGCCAGCAGTTCCAGGGGTTCAGGGTGGGATACGCAGTATTTT
>NA|TRBV19|NA|TRBJ2-2
CASSTPGTHTGELFF
TGTGCCAGTAGTACCCCCGGGACTCATACCGGGGAGCTGTTTTTT
>TRBD1|TRBV7-2|NA|TRBJ2-7
CASSPRTGTLEQYF
TGTGCCAGCAGCCCAAGGACAGGGACCCTCGAGCAGTACTTC
>TRBD2|TRBV18|NA|TRBJ2-5
CASSYGTSGSETQYF
TGTGCCAGCTCGTACGGGACTAGCGGGAGCGAGACCCAGTACTTC